The rows below give T cell receptor beta chains drawn from one sample of a study of blood T cells in healthy people across ages. One entry per CDR3 protein results from TCRdb running MiXCR on the 5' RACE reads. Of hundreds of thousands of distinct CDR3 sequences listed, about 56% were seen once; the top ten hold 20% to 30%. The sample taken for sequencing was blood. Receptor source: a man aged 40-55 years in good health. CDR3s leave out the opening cysteine and the closing phenylalanine or tryptophan. Fields, in order: V gene, CDR3 protein.

TRBV10-2 ASSPQGGEQF
TRBV18 ASSPRGQPYEQY
TRBV20-1 SARIPGSRRDEQF
TRBV7-2 ASSLVRLASTGELF
TRBV29-1 SVAGSSWGDTQY
TRBV6-6 ASSWDYGGQPQH
TRBV20-1 SARTWTEINYGYT
TRBV11-1 ASRAQGATSYEQY
TRBV12-3/TRBV12-4 ASSSSATPPQY
TRBV4-1 ASSQPTGTGSYNEQF
TRBV5-1 ASSVPGTTDTQY
TRBV7-6 ASSLTGPADTQY
TRBV29-1 SARLLINEQY
TRBV6-4 ASSEEQVSLH
TRBV7-6 ASSLKERTPQH
TRBV29-1 SVVGTGGRDIQY
TRBV11-2 ASARGAGSPDNEQF
TRBV18 ASSPTRDGRWTEAF
TRBV24-1 ATSENNGDEQY
TRBV6-2/TRBV6-3 ASVGLYEQY
TRBV9 ASRRSGSAEPGELF
TRBV3-1 ASSQGNNQPQH
TRBV11-2 ASSGDIVSTDTQY
TRBV28 ASSSLRVNTEAF
TRBV27 ASSPRPLEPYEQY
TRBV29-1 SFRGDNTDTQY
TRBV7-8 ASSWTPQETQY
TRBV29-1 SVETGGIKKRGSGASVLT
TRBV6-1 ASSAPRLRGSNTGELF
TRBV29-1 SGTGEANYGYT
TRBV25-1 TSRRHGGNQETQY
TRBV11-3 ASSSPGGHNEQF
TRBV20-1 SASSFHTNQPQH
TRBV11-2 ASSPGASGKEEQF
TRBV9 ASSVDDRGLGTDTQY